This T cell receptor beta chain came from a study of shared clonotypes between healthy human individuals (dated by TCRdb to the early 2020s). Study-wide context: The cohort comprised two women and a few men aged 18 to 49 years. For each donor, CD4 naive and CD4 memory were each run on three plates, CD8 naive on two plates, and CD8 memory on one plate. To estimate repertoire size and how much clonotypes are shared between individuals, the study performed deep sequencing of blood TCR repertoires from a few healthy adults. Libraries were prepared and TCR repertoires were sequenced by different laboratories using diverse techniques, in order to increase sequencing depth and limit assay-specific biases. Between about 0.9 and 8.9 billion PBMCs per donor were obtained by leukapheresis. General study outcomes and caveats: Sampling was restricted to blood, and TCR repertoires in tissues likely differ from the TCR repertoires found in blood. Higher generation probabilities were observed for clonotypes shared by all four sorted-subset donors than for non-shared clonotypes. The small number of donors limited the genetic and exposure-history diversity represented. Sharing across a few donors was observed for around 4.8% of naive CD4, less than 4% of naive CD8, 2% to 2.5% of memory CD4, and less than 0.45% of memory CD8 clonotypes. Estimated clonotype richness was generally larger for naive than for memory subsets. Based on pairwise subsampling, the degree of clonotype sharing among donors was expected to be affected by sequencing depth. Rarefaction of sorted-subset datasets indicated incomplete sequencing despite the large sequencing depth.

The donors were healthy, HIV-negative adults with no recently reported acute infections or vaccinations. Every donor was a Caucasian adult living in Nashville, Tennessee, USA. CD4+ T cells were enriched by magnetic negative selection, after which naive cells were positively selected on CD45RA and the negative fraction was taken as the memory subset. Blood was obtained by leukapheresis, after which PBMCs were separated by Ficoll-Histopaque density gradient centrifugation and cryopreserved in liquid nitrogen vapor phase. Analytical flow cytometry was used to check the purity and quantity of each magnetically sorted T cell population. Genomic DNA was isolated from every sorted fraction and measured by UV absorbance on a Nanodrop 2000c. Using the deep immunoSEQ assay, TCR CDR3 regions were amplified from genomic DNA by multiplex PCR. Genomic DNA extracted from each cell subset was distributed evenly over all wells of several immunoSEQ 96-well plates, and each plate served as one replicate. For sorted subsets, about 200 ng genomic DNA, equal to tens of thousands of T cell genomes, was loaded into each replicate PCR. Purified libraries were quantified with a Qubit 3.0 fluorometer, sized on a Bioanalyzer 2100, and re-quantified with the KAPA Library Quantification kit. A separate single-read 150-cycle Illumina NextSeq 550 flow cell was used to sequence each immunoSEQ 96-well plate. The study's own analysis went as follows. The immunoSEQ output contained only junctional sequences without quality scores, so filtering could not match that applied to full-length reads. To assign V/J genes and CDR3, sequences were annotated against IMGT germline references using PyIR, a Python wrapper for IgBLAST v1.9. Reads were removed for weak V/J assignments (E-value above 1e-6), missing CDR3, stop codons, out-of-frame junctions, or ambiguous translated residues. V3J clonotypes were defined by identical inferred V gene, J gene, and CDR3 amino acid sequence. The percentage overlap between two repertoires was calculated by dividing the number of shared unique clonotypes by the size of the smaller repertoire. Three approaches were used to assess repertoire richness: RTK rarefaction, the Chao1 estimator, and Recon v2.1 estimates of unobserved clonotypes. Generation probabilities were computed with OLGA for all TCRbeta clonotypes obtained by the gDNA method from several donors. Drawn from immuneACCESS, this table holds only the in-frame rearrangements with V and J called that TCRdb kept. Clones are partly lost; checked studies trace under half to an unresolved V gene and leave the rest unexplained. The D gene and trimming were derived from the DNA, and the V and J assignments and clone size from that table. The sample records a few hundred thousand clones, 50% to 80% of which are singletons. Around 10% of the sample rests with the top ten.

Details on this clone: There is no known antigen for this receptor. Per-nucleotide qualities are absent, and no much larger clonotype sits a single base away.

CDR1 and CDR2 are read off the germline V gene as MNHGY and SAAAGT. Relative to germline, V is missing 6 bases and J is missing 1 base, with 4 bases of the junction outside any gene match. Including cysteine and phenylalanine, the CDR3 has 14 amino acids. Only CDR3 DNA is held: 42 bases, read in frame from base 1. Recombination joined TRBV6-8 with TRBJ1-1; 8 bases in between match TRBD1. This sequence originates from a man aged 25 to 40 in good health. Sequencing was performed on memory CD4+ T cells sorted from blood. In the paper's terms, the cell subset or site label means: CD45RA-negative fraction. At the DNA level, the sequence is TGTGCCAGCAGGAGGACAGGGAAGAACACTGAAGCTTTCTTT. Protein translation: CASRRTGKNTEAFF.